This TCR beta chain comes out of a study of cytomegalovirus exposure and HLA in healthy donors. As for the study in general: Clustering assigned approximately 79% of the approximately 400 genotyped donors to the Caucasian-associated ancestry cluster. Study-wide findings and caveats: In vitro work confirmed that a few CMV-associated chains recognize CMV antigens.

For this clone: What it binds is not known.

The PCR had 60 Vbeta and 13 Jbeta primers. Profiling relied on immunoSEQ multiplex PCR, and the TCRdb table lists in-frame clones only, not all of them. The sample lists about 150,000 clones, over 60% occurring once. The CDR3 totals 13 residues. Germline trimming cut 7 bases from V and 5 bases from J; bases unmatched to any gene: 5. Germline V gene lookup returns CDR1 SGDLS and CDR2 YYNGEE. The chain recombines TRBV9 with TRBJ1-2; 10 nucleotides match TRBD1. The sample taken for sequencing was PBMCs. The TCR sequence derives from a male donor in good health and CMV-seronegative. In DNA form, the CDR3 reads TGTGCCAGCGGACGGGACAGGGGTTATGGCTACACCTTC. The encoded protein is CASGRDRGYGYTF.